This T cell receptor beta chain was sequenced during a study of cytomegalovirus exposure and HLA in healthy donors. This CDR3 is 14 amino acids long. V lost 3 bases, J lost 0 bases, and 9 bases lay in between. CDR1 is KGHSH, CDR2 LQKENI, per germline. Study results and limitations: In a later analysis, first-cohort TCR clusters were found to tend to co-occur in the 95 to 150 validation repertoires.

Generated by immunoSEQ multiplex PCR, the TCRdb table keeps only in-frame clones and is missing some. This table holds under 250,000 clones, approximately 84% found once. This clone came up a few times. Its antigen remains unknown. What was sequenced was PBMCs. The receptor comes from a man between 18 and 29 years old in good health and CMV-seropositive. The J gene is TRBJ2-7, the V gene TRBV18; D is ambiguous. The CDR3 is CASSPTDGSYEQYF. For the CDR3, the DNA is TGTGCCAGCTCACCGACGGACGGCTCCTACGAGCAGTACTTC.